The 18 T cell receptor beta chains below come from one sample, sequenced in a study of beta chain features in type 1 diabetes. Isolated RNA was reverse transcribed in full, so expressed TCRB transcripts were sequenced. Libraries were prepared by immunoSEQ multiplex PCR; TCRdb keeps only in-frame clonotypes and omits some of them. This table holds 250,000 to 350,000 clones, around 13% found once. The material sequenced was central memory CD4+ T cells from blood. These receptors all come from a man younger than 40 in good health.

In this sample, this clone turned up a few times. V and J are TRBV5-1 and TRBJ2-7; 11 bases match TRBD2. Unmatched junction bases numbered 8, after V lost 4 bases and J lost 5 bases. Germline CDR1 is SGHRS and CDR2 is YFSETQ. This CDR3 has 15 residues. CDR3 nucleotides: TGCGCCAGCAGCCTCCGACTAGCGGGGTTCCACGAGCAGTACTTC. Translation: CASSLRLAGFHEQYF.

This chain uses TRBV5-4 with TRBJ2-7; 12 nucleotides line up with TRBD2. The CDR3 has 16 amino acids. J gave up 6 bases and V 4 bases, and 11 bases lay outside the gene matches. In germline, CDR1 is SGHNT, CDR2 YYREEE (reference sequence). CDR3 DNA sequence: TGTGCCAGCAGCCCGTGGACTAGCGGGACAACGGGCGAGCAGTACTTC. Its protein is CASSPWTSGTTGEQYF.

The chain carries TRBV5-1 and TRBJ2-3, with 8 bases aligning to TRBD2. Looked up from germline, CDR1 is SGHRS and CDR2 is YFSETQ. CDR3 size: 15 residues. The V and J ends lost 6 bases and 4 bases, in that order; junction bases with no gene match: 10. The CDR3 DNA sequence: TGCGCCAGCACCATAGCGGGACAAACCGCAGATACGCAGTATTTT. The encoded protein is CASTIAGQTADTQYF.

The gene calls are TRBV6-1 and TRBJ1-2, with D possibly being TRBD1 (5 bases). V was shortened by 0 bases and J by 2 bases, with 7 bases between the two germline ends. From germline, CDR1 is MNHNS and CDR2 SASEGT. The CDR3 has 14 amino acids. The chain's CDR3 is CASSEAWGNYGYTF. The CDR3 DNA reads TGTGCCAGCAGTGAAGCTTGGGGGAACTATGGCTACACCTTC.

This clone was recorded at least ten times. J is TRBJ1-2 and V is TRBV19; D possibly corresponds to TRBD1 (5 bases). Trimming shortened V by 7 bases and J by 0 bases, and 15 bases separated the two germline ends. Germline V gene lookup returns CDR1 LNHDA and CDR2 SQIVND (reference sequence). CDR3 length: 15 amino acids. Here the CDR3 reads CASTRRDGANYGYTF. The CDR3 DNA reads TGTGCCAGTACTCGCCGGGACGGAGCTAACTATGGCTACACCTTC.

This clone was observed a handful of times. The chain carries TRBV30 and TRBJ1-3, with unresolved D. Between the trimmed V and J ends, which lost 1 base and 3 bases, there was a span of 7 bases. Germline assignment: CDR1 GTSNPN and CDR2 SVGIG (reference sequence). The CDR3 covers 13 residues. DNA for the CDR3: TGTGCCTGGAGTGGGATACATGGAAACACCATATATTTT. Translation gives CAWSGIHGNTIYF. The entire variable domain, with the rest obtained from reference TRBV30 and TRBJ1-3, is as follows: SQTIHQWPATLVQPVGSPLSLECTVEGTSNPNLYWYRQAAGRGLQLLFYSVGIGQISSEVPQNLSASRPQDRQFILSSKKLLLSDSGFYLCAWSGIHGNTIYFGEGSWLTVV.

The genes are TRBV4-1 and TRBJ1-3; D is perhaps TRBD1 (5 bases). Trimming left V 2 bases short and J 2 bases short, with 7 bases between. Germline assignment: CDR1 MGHRA and CDR2 YSYEKL. This CDR3 has 14 amino acids. CDR3 residues: CASSQPGPGNTIYF. Written as DNA, the CDR3 is TGCGCCAGCAGCCAACCGGGGCCTGGAAACACCATATATTTT.

This clone was seen a handful of times. The same CDR3 also results from other DNA sequences found in this sample. The chain combines TRBV6-5 with TRBJ2-5, with no clear D. V gave up 0 bases and J gave up 4 bases, with 6 bases separating them. CDR3 size: 13 residues. The germline V gene has CDR1 MNHEY and CDR2 SVGAGI. For the CDR3, the DNA is TGTGCCAGCAGTTACTCGGTAGGAGAGACCCAGTACTTC. Residues: CASSYSVGETQYF.

The chain is built from TRBV18 and TRBJ2-1, with D perhaps matching TRBD2 (5 bases). The V and J ends lost 0 bases and 5 bases respectively, with 14 bases between them. The V gene's germline CDR1 is KGHSH and CDR2 LQKENI. The CDR3 runs to 16 residues. In DNA form, the CDR3 reads TGTGCCAGCTCACCACCGTATGCGGGTTTTGACAATGAGCAGTTCTTC. Amino acid sequence: CASSPPYAGFDNEQFF.

The chain links TRBV7-9 to TRBJ2-3, with 7 bases matching TRBD1. V trimming: 1 base; J trimming: 5 bases; junction bases outside the gene matches: 12. The CDR3 consists of 17 residues. The germline V gene has CDR1 SEHNR and CDR2 FQNEAQ (reference sequence). The CDR3 sequence: CASSLGSSGQRRDTQYF. The CDR3 DNA sequence: TGTGCCAGCAGCTTAGGCTCCTCGGGACAGCGACGAGATACGCAGTATTTT. The full variable domain, in which reference TRBV7-9 and TRBJ2-3 provide the parts outside the CDR3, is DTGVSQNPRHKITKRGQNVTFRCDPISEHNRLYWYRQTLGQGPEFLTYFQNEAQLEKSRLLSDRFSAERPKGSFSTLEIQRTEQGDSAMYLCASSLGSSGQRRDTQYFGPGTRLTVL.

This clone showed up just a few times. The chain joins TRBV4-3 to TRBJ1-2; no clear D. The CDR3 covers 16 residues. Trimming left V 0 bases short and J 5 bases short, with 16 bases between. The V gene's germline CDR1 is LGHNA and CDR2 YSLEER. The chain's CDR3 is CASSQDSRVFGYGYTF. The CDR3 DNA reads as TGCGCCAGCAGCCAAGATTCGAGGGTATTCGGTTATGGCTACACCTTC.

The sample holds a few counts of this clone. The rearrangement links TRBV25-1 to TRBJ2-3, with D tentatively TRBD1 (6 bases). The CDR3 runs 16 residues. The V and J ends lost 5 bases and 2 bases respectively, with 17 bases between them. The V gene's germline CDR1 is MGHDK and CDR2 SYGVNS. CDR3 region: CASSQFQGSVTDTQYF. For the CDR3, the DNA is TGTGCCAGCAGTCAATTCCAGGGGTCTGTCACAGATACGCAGTATTTT. Complete variable domain (other parts from reference TRBV25-1 and TRBJ2-3): EADIYQTPRYLVIGTGKKITLECSQTMGHDKMYWYQQDPGMELHLIHYSYGVNSTEKGDLSSESTVSRIRTEHFPLTLESARPSHTSQYLCASSQFQGSVTDTQYFGPGTRLTVL.

V usage is TRBV4-1 and J usage is TRBJ2-1; 8 positions match TRBD1. From germline, CDR1 is MGHRA and CDR2 YSYEKL. The CDR3 spans 15 residues. J was trimmed by 6 bases and V by 1 base; bases with no gene match: 5. Here the CDR3 reads CASSQVKDRGNEQFF. In nucleotides, the CDR3 is TGCGCCAGCAGCCAAGTCAAAGACAGGGGCAATGAGCAGTTCTTC.

This clone turned up a few times. This sequence joins TRBV25-1 and TRBJ2-5; D is perhaps TRBD1 (6 bases). V was shortened by 10 bases and J by 5 bases, with 17 bases between the two germline ends. In germline, CDR1 is MGHDK, CDR2 SYGVNS. This CDR3 has 13 residues. CDR3 nucleotides: TGTGCCACCATGTCGGACAGACGGGAGACCCAGTACTTC. Protein product: CATMSDRRETQYF.

The chain uses TRBV7-6 and TRBJ2-7; 11 nucleotides align to TRBD2. CDR1 and CDR2 from the germline V gene are SGHVS and FNYEAQ. The CDR3 spans 14 residues. The junction had 2 bases not matched to a gene; V was cut back by 5 bases and J by 2 bases. The CDR3, as DNA: TGTGCCAGCAGCCATAGCGGGGGGGCCTACGAGCAGTACTTC. Amino acid sequence: CASSHSGGAYEQYF.

The chain links TRBV18 to TRBJ1-2, with D perhaps TRBD1 (5 bases). Germline CDR1 and CDR2: KGHSH and LQKENI. CDR3 length equals 13 residues. V lost 3 bases and J lost 3, with 8 bases in between. In DNA, the CDR3 is TGTGCCAGCTCACCCGAGACAGACTATGGCTACACCTTC. This gives the protein CASSPETDYGYTF. Full variable domain (rest looked up from reference TRBV18 and TRBJ1-2): NAGVMQNPRHLVRRRGQEARLRCSPMKGHSHVYWYRQLPEEGLKFMVYLQKENIIDESGMPKERFSAEFPKEGPSILRIQQVVRGDSAAYFCASSPETDYGYTFGSGTRLTVV.

This clone was counted many times. The gene calls are TRBV18 and TRBJ2-4; D ambiguous. CDR1 and CDR2 (germline): KGHSH, LQKENI. The germline V and J ends were trimmed by 3 bases and 4 bases, with 10 bases remaining between them. CDR3 size: 14 residues. CDR3 sequence reads: CASSPWEGKNIQYF. The CDR3 DNA reads TGTGCCAGCTCACCGTGGGAAGGTAAAAACATTCAGTACTTC.

This clone was seen at least ten times. The V call is TRBV28, the J call TRBJ1-2; unclear D gene. The CDR3 is 13 residues long. V was pared by 6 bases and J by 7 bases, with 15 bases between. Germline CDR1 MDHEN, CDR2 SYDVKM. CDR3 region: CASSLEGRVGYTF. The DNA for the CDR3 is TGTGCCAGCAGCTTGGAGGGCCGGGTTGGCTACACCTTC.